The clone carrying this T cell receptor (beta chain) was observed a few times. The antigen remains unidentified. Newly diagnosed, the hyperthyroidism patients had under 2 months' duration and were aged 18 to 65. Amplification from RNA transcripts yielded the TCR beta CDR3 regions. RT-PCR with HTBI primers came first, then second-round multiplex PCR. TCRdb re-derived calls from the multiplex PCR reads in MiXCR, one entry per CDR3 protein. Among roughly 1.1 million distinct CDR3 sequences listed, around a third were seen once. This record belongs to a study of Graves' ophthalmopathy and Graves' hyperthyroidism. Germline V lookup: CDR1 LNHDA, CDR2 SQIVND (reference sequence). CDR3 length equals 14 residues. Trimming removed 4 bases from V and 5 bases from J; junction bases left unmatched: 6. Study-wide findings and caveats: This model predicted ophthalmopathy progression (sensitivity approximately 68%, specificity around 72%). With about 87% sensitivity and 81.08% specificity, a 13-signature model separated ophthalmopathy from stable hyperthyroidism. Blood also contained most of the expanded thyroid clonotypes above 0.001 frequency.

Sequenced input: peripheral blood or thyroid tissue (not recorded which). The clonotype was recovered from an adult man with Graves' hyperthyroidism. The V call is TRBV19, the J call TRBJ2-5; 8 bases match TRBD1. The CDR3 sequence is CASSKGQGLETQYF. In DNA form, the CDR3 reads TGTGCCAGTAGTAAAGGACAGGGTTTGGAGACCCAGTACTTC.